The sample holds a few counts of the clone carrying this T cell receptor (beta chain). What it binds is not known. CDR1 is LNHDA, CDR2 SQIVND, per germline (reference sequence). The CDR3 is made up of 15 amino acids. The J segment lost 4 bases and the V segment lost 6 bases, leaving 11 bases of the junction unmatched. In TCRdb, the reads were re-called with MiXCR into one record per CDR3 protein. The sample shows about 920,000 distinct CDR3 sequences, around 32% of them seen only once. This sample was taken from a study of T cell repertoires in cytomegalovirus infection. Study context: Selection of CMV epitopes for the study included recently identified HLA-C-restricted and well-studied HLA-B-restricted ones. From public TCR beta signatures came an indication of both CMV infection and matching HLA type. Study results and limitations: Summed public TCR beta family frequency identified CMV carriers bearing the relevant HLA. In two of eight donors, the top clonotype was HLA-C-restricted CMV-specific.

The V call is TRBV19, the J call TRBJ1-2, with 7 bases identical to TRBD1. The sequence was obtained from a human donor in good health (CMV status not recorded). Some clones in this sample may be carry-over from other donors' samples. Sample: cultured CD8+ T cells from PBMCs, taken from culture after CMV antigen stimulation. The CDR3, as DNA: TGTGCCAGTAGCCGAGAGAGGGGGCCAAGCTATGGCTACACCTTC. Amino acids: CASSRERGPSYGYTF. The full variable domain, with the rest looked up from reference TRBV19 and TRBJ1-2, is DGGITQSPKYLFRKEGQNVTLSCEQNLNHDAMYWYRQDPGQGLRLIYYSQIVNDFQKGDIAEGYSVSREKKESFPLTVTSAQKNPTAFYLCASSRERGPSYGYTFGSGTRLTVV.